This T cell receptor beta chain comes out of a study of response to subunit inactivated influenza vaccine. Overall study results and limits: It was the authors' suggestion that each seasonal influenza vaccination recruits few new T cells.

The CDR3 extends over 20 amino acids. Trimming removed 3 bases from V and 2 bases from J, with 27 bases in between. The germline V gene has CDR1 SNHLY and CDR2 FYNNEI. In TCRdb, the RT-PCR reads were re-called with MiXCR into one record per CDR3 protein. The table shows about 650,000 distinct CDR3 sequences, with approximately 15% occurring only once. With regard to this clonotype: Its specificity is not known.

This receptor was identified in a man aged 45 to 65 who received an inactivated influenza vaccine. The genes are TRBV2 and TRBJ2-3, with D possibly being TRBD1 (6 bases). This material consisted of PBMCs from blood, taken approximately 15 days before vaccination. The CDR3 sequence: CASSERRRGSPLGATDTQYF. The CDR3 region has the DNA TGTGCCAGCAGTGAGAGAAGGCGCGGCTCACCACTGGGGGCCACAGATACGCAGTATTTT.